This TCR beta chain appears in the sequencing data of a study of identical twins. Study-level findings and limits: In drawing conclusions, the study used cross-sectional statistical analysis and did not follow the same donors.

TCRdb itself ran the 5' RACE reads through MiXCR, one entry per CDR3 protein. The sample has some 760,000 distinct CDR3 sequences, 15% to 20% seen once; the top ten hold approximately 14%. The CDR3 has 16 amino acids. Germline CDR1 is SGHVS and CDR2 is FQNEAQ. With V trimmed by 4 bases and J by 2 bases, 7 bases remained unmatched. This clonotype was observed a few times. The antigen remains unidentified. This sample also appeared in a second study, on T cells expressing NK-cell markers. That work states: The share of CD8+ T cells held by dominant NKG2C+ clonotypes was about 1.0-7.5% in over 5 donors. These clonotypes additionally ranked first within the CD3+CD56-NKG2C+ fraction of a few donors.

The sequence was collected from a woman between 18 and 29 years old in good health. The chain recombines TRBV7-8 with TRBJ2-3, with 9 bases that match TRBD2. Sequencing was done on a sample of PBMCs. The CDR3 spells CASSSGTSPHTDTQYF. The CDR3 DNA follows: TGTGCCAGCAGCTCAGGGACTAGCCCACACACAGATACGCAGTATTTT.